This T cell receptor (beta chain) was recorded in a study of OX40 agonist ivuxolimab in advanced cancers. Background on the study: Partial responses were observed in three patients, of whom one had hepatocellular carcinoma and two had cutaneous melanoma. Study-level findings and limits: The CD4+ and CD8+ T cells in the blood had expanded clonally by week 6 at 0.1 to 3.0 mg/kg. CD8+ T cells averaged more expanded clones than CD4+.

Measured with immunoSEQ multiplex PCR; TCRdb has only the in-frame clones, and not every one. The sample includes around 40,000 clones, 92% of them seen just once. This CDR3 has 15 amino acids. The germline gives CDR1 MNHNS, CDR2 SASEGT. J was trimmed by 5 bases and V by 1 base; bases with no gene match: 6. In regard to this clone: Its antigen is currently unknown.

The sequence was collected from an adult with an advanced solid tumor such as melanoma, head and neck, liver or kidney cancer. This chain connects TRBV6-1 to TRBJ2-5, with 8 positions matching TRBD2. Sequenced here: CD4+ or CD8+ T cells sorted from blood, sampled in a trial of the OX40 agonist ivuxolimab. The CDR3 bases are TGTGCCAGCAGTGAAGGCGGGGGGCTGGGGGAGACCCAGTACTTC. Encoded protein: CASSEGGGLGETQYF.